Listed here are 17 T cell receptor beta chains from one sample, sequenced in a study of patients and donors after allogeneic stem cell transplantation. TCRdb independently ran MiXCR on the RT-PCR reads; one entry per CDR3 protein. The sample includes 15,000 to 20,000 distinct CDR3 sequences, 4.5% to 5% of them seen just once. The sequenced sample was blood, either unsorted or a sorted T cell fraction (not recorded which). These receptors came from a human donor who was either an allogeneic HSCT recipient or a stem cell or donor lymphocyte infusion donor (not recorded which). It is not recorded whose cells these are; they may come from a transplant donor.

The chain couples TRBV20-1 to TRBJ1-1, with 12 positions matching TRBD1. Germline assignment: CDR1 DFQATT and CDR2 SNEGSKA (reference sequence). The CDR3 has 16 residues. V dropped 2 bases and J dropped 7; count of bases not matched to a gene: 11. The CDR3 region has the DNA TGCAGTGCTAGAAGTCCCCGGGACAGGGGGCCTCTTGAAGCTTTCTTT. Protein sequence: CSARSPRDRGPLEAFF.

The chain couples TRBV9 to TRBJ1-2, with 7 positions matching TRBD1. This CDR3 contains 17 residues. In germline, CDR1 is SGDLS, CDR2 YYNGEE. Unmatched junction bases numbered 8, after V lost 0 bases and J lost 0 bases. The CDR3 DNA is TGTGCCAGCAGCGTAGCTCCCGGCAGGGGGGCTAACTATGGCTACACCTTC. It specifies CASSVAPGRGANYGYTF.

There are many counts of this clonotype. V is TRBV14 and J is TRBJ1-1; D not resolved. CDR1 and CDR2 (germline): SGHDN, FVKESK. The length of the CDR3 is 12 residues. Trimming removed 4 bases at V and 8 bases at J, with 11 bases between. In DNA, the CDR3 is TGTGCCAGCAGCCTACTCGCCCCCGAAGCTTTCTTT. Its protein product is CASSLLAPEAFF.

At least ten counts were recorded for this clonotype. The rearrangement links TRBV7-8 to TRBJ1-3; 7 bases match TRBD1. The V gene end was trimmed by 4 bases and the J gene end by 0 bases; junction bases not matched to a gene: 6. Germline V gives CDR1 SGHVS, CDR2 FQNEAQ. The CDR3 runs to 16 residues. The chain's CDR3 is CASSYIQGNSGNTIYF. In nucleotides, the CDR3 is TGTGCCAGCAGCTATATACAGGGGAACTCTGGAAACACCATATATTTT.

This clonotype was observed many times. The rearrangement joins TRBV15 to TRBJ1-1; D ambiguous. The ends were cut back, 2 bases at V and 5 bases at J, with 15 bases in the middle. CDR1 and CDR2 (germline): LNHNV, YYDKDF (reference sequence). CDR3 length: 15 amino acids. The DNA of the CDR3 is TGTGCCACCAGCAGATCTCAGGCGTGGGGTACTGAAGCTTTCTTT. Translated, it gives CATSRSQAWGTEAFF.

The chain links TRBV5-4 to TRBJ2-5; D is undetermined. The V end was cut by 0 bases, the J end by 2 bases, with 11 bases between. The CDR3 contains 15 residues. Per germline, CDR1 SGHNT and CDR2 YYREEE (reference sequence). The CDR3 is CASSLGPTGQETQYF. The DNA for the CDR3 is TGTGCCAGCAGCTTGGGGCCGACTGGGCAAGAGACCCAGTACTTC.

At least ten counts were recorded for this clonotype. The rearrangement links TRBV5-1 to TRBJ2-1; TRBD2 matches at 9 bases. This CDR3 has 16 residues. The V gene end was trimmed by 4 bases and the J gene end by 6 bases; junction bases not matched to a gene: 11. Germline V gives CDR1 SGHRS, CDR2 YFSETQ. The CDR3 here is CASSVLAGVAANEQFF. As DNA, the CDR3 is TGCGCCAGCAGCGTATTAGCGGGAGTTGCGGCCAATGAGCAGTTCTTC.

This clonotype has at least ten counts. The CDR3 here is CASSLQGFWGNEQFF. DNA for the CDR3: TGCGCCAGCAGCTTACAGGGTTTTTGGGGCAATGAGCAGTTCTTC. The V and J genes are TRBV5-1 and TRBJ2-1, with D perhaps matching TRBD1 (6 bases). Trimming took off 2 bases at V and 6 bases at J, with 15 bases between the two ends. The CDR3 has 15 residues. Per germline, CDR1 SGHRS and CDR2 YFSETQ.

This clonotype came up many times. This sequence joins TRBV11-3 and TRBJ2-5, with D perhaps being TRBD1 or TRBD2 (5 bases each). The CDR3 spans 13 residues. In germline, CDR1 is SGHNT, CDR2 YENEEA. V lost 1 base to trimming and J lost 4 bases, with 7 bases between them. Here the CDR3 reads CASSLAGAETQYF. In nucleotides, the CDR3 is TGTGCCAGCAGCTTAGCCGGGGCAGAGACCCAGTACTTC.

The sample holds many counts of this clonotype. The chain couples TRBV4-1 to TRBJ1-2, with no clear D. This CDR3 comprises 15 residues. Trimming removed 1 base from V and 2 bases from J, with 11 bases in between. In germline, CDR1 is MGHRA, CDR2 YSYEKL. Here the CDR3 reads CASSQASQSNYGYTF. As DNA, the CDR3 is TGCGCCAGCAGCCAAGCATCGCAGTCAAACTATGGCTACACCTTC.

This clonotype was counted ten times or more. The chain recombines TRBV5-1 with TRBJ1-6; perhaps TRBD1 as D (5 bases). This CDR3 comprises 15 residues. Trimming took 3 bases from V and 5 from J, leaving 12 bases between them. Germline-derived CDR1 and CDR2 are SGHRS and YFSETQ. The DNA for the CDR3 is TGCGCCAGCAGCTCCCAGGGCAGTAATAATTCACCCCTCCACTTT. The encoded protein is CASSSQGSNNSPLHF.

By frequency in the sample, this clonotype is medium-sized. J is TRBJ2-7 and V is TRBV27; no clear D gene. The V and J ends lost 5 bases and 2 bases respectively, with 13 bases between them. The CDR3 has 14 amino acids. From germline, CDR1 is MNHEY and CDR2 SMNVEV (reference sequence). The CDR3 loop reads CASSPGNRPYEQYF. The CDR3 DNA is TGTGCCAGCAGTCCCGGAAACCGACCCTACGAGCAGTACTTC.

This clonotype was detected only a few times. The rearrangement uses TRBV20-1 and TRBJ1-1, with TRBD1 identical over 9 bases. The CDR3 spans 14 residues. Germline CDR1 reads DFQATT; CDR2 reads SNEGSKA (reference sequence). The V and J ends lost 4 bases and 1 base, in that order; junction bases with no gene match: 4. CDR3 in amino acids: CSATGTGRNTEAFF. CDR3 nucleotides: TGCAGTGCTACCGGGACAGGGAGGAACACTGAAGCTTTCTTT.

Remarks on this clonotype: A much larger clone differs from this one at a single base, so this may be a read error. The gene calls are TRBV11-1 and TRBJ1-1, with D possibly matching TRBD1 (5 bases). Germline V gene data show CDR1 as SGHAT and CDR2 as FQDESV (reference sequence). The CDR3 is 14 residues long. CDR3 sequence: CASSSRTLNTEVFF. The CDR3 region has the DNA TGTGCCAGCAGCTCTCGGACACTGAACACTGAAGTTTTCTTT.

This clonotype was seen at least ten times. The chain has TRBV30 and TRBJ2-3, with D possibly TRBD1 on 5 matching bases. The CDR3 extends over 12 amino acids. The V end was cut by 8 bases, the J end by 9 bases, with 18 bases between. CDR1 and CDR2 (germline): GTSNPN, SVGIG (reference sequence). The CDR3 is CAHRNLSRTQYF. As DNA, the CDR3 is TGTGCCCACAGGAATCTTAGTAGGACGCAGTATTTT. Based on the CDR3 plus reference TRBV30 and TRBJ2-3, the full variable domain is SQTIHQWPATLVQPVGSPLSLECTVEGTSNPNLYWYRQAAGRGLQLLFYSVGIGQISSEVPQNLSASRPQDRQFILSSKKLLLSDSGFYLCAHRNLSRTQYFGPGTRLTVL.

This clonotype occurred many times. The chain links TRBV18 to TRBJ2-2; D uncertain. CDR1 is KGHSH, CDR2 LQKENI, per germline. The germline V and J ends were trimmed by 4 bases and 2 bases, with 20 bases remaining between them. The CDR3 runs to 18 residues. CDR3 sequence: CASSLSLPGPFNTGELFF. CDR3 in DNA: TGTGCCAGCTCACTGTCTCTTCCGGGCCCCTTCAACACCGGGGAGCTGTTTTTT.

The chain recombines TRBV7-9 with TRBJ2-5; D possibly uses TRBD1 or TRBD2 (5 bases each). The CDR3 has 14 residues. The V end was cut by 4 bases, the J end by 0 bases, with 9 bases between. Germline V gene data show CDR1 as SEHNR and CDR2 as FQNEAQ (reference sequence). The CDR3: CASSWGRNQETQYF. Written as DNA, the CDR3 is TGTGCCAGCAGCTGGGGACGTAACCAAGAGACCCAGTACTTC.